This T cell receptor beta chain comes out of a study of Ad26.COV2.S vaccination and SARS-CoV-2 variants. Study context: The Ad26.COV2.S arm of the COV1001 trial was where the donor was placed.

Details on this clone: The antigen is not known.

Study results and limitations: The placebo group had lower spike-specific TCR breadth than the vaccine recipients did.

Stated treatment: 19 received Ad26.COV2.S at low or high dose, single or two shots; a few received placebo; per-sample allocation not given. Sampling took place 63 days after the first vaccine or placebo injection. Method: immunoSEQ multiplex PCR; TCRdb's copy keeps in-frame clones and lacks some. Seen here are hundreds of thousands of clones, less than 90% observed once, and the top ten hold 6.4%. J gave up 4 bases and V 3 bases, and 5 bases lay outside the gene matches. The germline V gene has CDR1 LNHDA and CDR2 SQIVND (reference sequence). The CDR3 is 14 residues long. The chain is built from TRBV19 and TRBJ2-5; 7 bases line up with TRBD2. The clonotype comes from a person aged 18-65 years who received the Ad26.COV2.S COVID-19 vaccine or a placebo. Material: peripheral blood, obtained in a trial of Ad26.COV2.S vaccine versus placebo. Written as DNA, the CDR3 is TGTGCCAGTAGTATCCGGCTAGCGGTAGAGACCCAGTACTTC. Protein product: CASSIRLAVETQYF.